The following is a TCR beta chain sequence with its context. This specimen belongs to a study of blood T cell repertoires in COVID-19. Authors' processing steps: Amplification of reference gene primers provided the estimated nucleated cell counts. Method: immunoSEQ multiplex PCR; TCRdb's copy keeps in-frame clones and lacks some. V and J calls and clone size are copied from that table; D and trimming were computed from the DNA. This table holds about 80,000 clones, about 83% found once. The CDR3 covers 16 residues. Looked up from germline, CDR1 is LGHDT and CDR2 is YNNKEL (reference sequence). With 0 bases removed from V and 4 bases from J, the gap between germline ends came to 12 bases.

The source is a human donor in a cohort sampled during active COVID-19. The V gene is TRBV3-1 (or the pseudogene TRBV3-2), the J gene TRBJ2-2; D ambiguous. Sequenced: peripheral blood. The CDR3 sequence is CASSQEVGILTGELFF. Here the CDR3 DNA reads TGTGCCAGCAGCCAAGAAGTGGGCATACTCACCGGGGAGCTGTTTTTT.